The next 25 T cell receptor beta chains were all read from a single sample in a study. In TCRdb, the RT-PCR reads were re-called with MiXCR into one record per CDR3 protein. The sample lists more than 600,000 distinct CDR3 sequences; more than 13% were seen once. The sequenced sample consisted of memory CD4+ T cells from blood. These receptors came from a female donor in good health, serving as a healthy control.

J is TRBJ2-7 and V is TRBV4-3, with D possibly called TRBD1 or TRBD2 (5 bases each). V was pared by 3 bases and J by 3 bases, with 12 bases between. This CDR3 has 14 residues. Looked up from germline, CDR1 is LGHNA and CDR2 is YSLEER. This CDR3 is CASSQGPGYYEQYF. As DNA, the CDR3 is TGCGCCAGCAGCCAGGGACCAGGATACTACGAGCAGTACTTC.

The chain joins TRBV12-3 or TRBV12-4 to TRBJ1-6; a possible D gene is TRBD1 (5 bases). CDR3 size: 18 residues. V shed 5 bases and J shed 3 bases, with 20 bases lying between them. This chain's CDR3 is CASSVTSPGGSYNSPLHF. CDR3 coding DNA: TGTGCCAGCAGTGTTACCTCCCCCGGGGGAAGCTATAATTCACCCCTCCACTTT.

This clonotype was recorded many times. The V and J genes are TRBV29-1 and TRBJ2-1, with a possible D match to TRBD1 (6 bases). This CDR3 is 15 amino acids long. Looked up from germline, CDR1 is SQVTM and CDR2 is ANQGSEA. V shed 2 bases and J shed 7 bases, with 18 bases lying between them. The CDR3 sequence: CSVESSWGQGNEQFF. The CDR3, as DNA: TGCAGCGTTGAATCGTCGTGGGGGCAGGGAAATGAGCAGTTCTTC.

This clonotype was recorded only once. The chain is built from TRBV18 and TRBJ2-1, with D perhaps TRBD1 (6 bases). Germline assignment: CDR1 KGHSH and CDR2 LQKENI. V dropped 6 bases and J dropped 6 bases, with 12 bases sitting between them. The length of the CDR3 is 13 residues. DNA for the CDR3: TGTGCCAGCTCCGTAGGACAGATCAATGAGCAGTTCTTC. Translating gives CASSVGQINEQFF.

The J gene is TRBJ1-5, the V gene TRBV19, with D hard to call. The CDR3 covers 14 residues. Per the germline V gene, CDR1 is LNHDA and CDR2 is SQIVND (reference sequence). V dropped 7 bases and J dropped 0 bases, with 10 bases sitting between them. The CDR3: CASNIDYSNQPQHF. The CDR3 DNA reads as TGTGCCAGTAACATAGACTATAGCAATCAGCCCCAGCATTTT.

This clonotype was detected a few times. The genes are TRBV20-1 and TRBJ1-3, with D hard to call. Germline V gene sequence: CDR1 DFQATT, CDR2 SNEGSKA (reference sequence). The V end lost 0 bases, the J end lost 8 bases, and 17 bases lay between the germline ends. CDR3 length: 15 amino acids. Here the CDR3 reads CSARDWRSLQDTIYF. The CDR3 nucleotides read TGCAGTGCTAGAGATTGGCGAAGCCTTCAGGACACCATATATTTT.

This clonotype was found a few times. The rearrangement uses TRBV18 and TRBJ2-7; 8 nucleotides align to TRBD2. The CDR3 runs to 17 residues. Looked up from germline, CDR1 is KGHSH and CDR2 is LQKENI. The ends lost 7 bases at V and 1 base at J; junction bases unmatched: 15. The CDR3 region has the DNA TGTGCCAGCTGGGGGGGCCTAACGGGAGGGCCGTCCTACGAGCAGTACTTC. Translated: CASWGGLTGGPSYEQYF. Full variable domain (remainder filled in from reference TRBV18 and TRBJ2-7): NAGVMQNPRHLVRRRGQEARLRCSPMKGHSHVYWYRQLPEEGLKFMVYLQKENIIDESGMPKERFSAEFPKEGPSILRIQQVVRGDSAAYFCASWGGLTGGPSYEQYFGPGTRLTVT.

This clonotype has a handful of counts. The chain couples TRBV30 to TRBJ2-1; 13 nucleotides match TRBD2. The CDR3 has 17 amino acids. Germline V gene data show CDR1 as GTSNPN and CDR2 as SVGIG (reference sequence). With V trimmed by 1 base and J by 0 bases, 3 bases remained unmatched. The CDR3 sequence is CAWSGLAGGVSYNEQFF. The CDR3, as DNA: TGTGCCTGGAGTGGACTAGCGGGAGGAGTCTCCTACAATGAGCAGTTCTTC.

This clonotype came up many times. The CDR3 spells CASSRTGDQPQHF. CDR3 coding DNA: TGTGCCAGCAGTCGGACAGGGGACCAGCCCCAGCATTTT. The chain couples TRBV12-3 or TRBV12-4 to TRBJ1-5; 9 nucleotides agree with TRBD1. This CDR3 comprises 13 residues. The junction had 3 bases not matched to a gene; V was cut back by 5 bases and J by 7 bases.

This clonotype has a count of ten or more. The rearrangement joins TRBV5-1 to TRBJ2-5; D perhaps matches TRBD1 (5 bases). Germline V CDR1 and CDR2: SGHRS, YFSETQ. Between the trimmed V and J ends, which lost 4 bases and 4 bases, there was a span of 14 bases. The CDR3 runs to 14 residues. The CDR3 DNA sequence: TGCGCCAGCAGCCCGACCAGGGAAGGAGAGACCCAGTACTTC. Translated: CASSPTREGETQYF.

A few counts support this clonotype. The rearrangement uses TRBV15 and TRBJ1-2; a possible D gene is TRBD1 (5 bases). Trimming shortened V by 5 bases and J by 8 bases, and 18 bases separated the two germline ends. Germline CDR1 LNHNV, CDR2 YYDKDF (reference sequence). The CDR3 spans 14 residues. The CDR3 region is CATSGQGFGVGYTF. CDR3 DNA sequence: TGTGCCACCAGCGGCCAGGGTTTCGGTGTCGGCTACACCTTC. Drawing the rest from reference TRBV15 and TRBJ1-2, the complete variable domain is DAMVIQNPRYQVTQFGKPVTLSCSQTLNHNVMYWYQQKSSQAPKLLFHYYDKDFNNEADTPDNFQSRRPNTSFCFLDIRSPGLGDTAMYLCATSGQGFGVGYTFGSGTRLTVV.

The chain uses TRBV6-4 and TRBJ2-1; tentative D call: TRBD1 (5 bases). V gave up 6 bases and J gave up 5 bases, with 20 bases separating them. Per germline, CDR1 MRHNA and CDR2 SNTAGT. The CDR3 loop spans 16 amino acids. The DNA of the CDR3 is TGTGCCAGCAGCCCCCAGGGTTCCGGTGGGGACAATGAGCAGTTCTTC. Residues: CASSPQGSGGDNEQFF.

This clonotype has a handful of counts. The rearrangement uses TRBV11-2 and TRBJ1-1; D call uncertain. CDR3 size: 12 residues. The V end lost 8 bases, the J end lost 5 bases, and 12 bases lay between the germline ends. Germline loops: CDR1 SGHAT, CDR2 FQNNGV. The chain's CDR3 is CASRPGNTEAFF. The DNA of the CDR3 is TGTGCCAGCCGACCGGGTAATACTGAAGCTTTCTTT.

CDR3 sequence reads: CASSKGLLLGYGYTF. CDR3 DNA: TGCGCCAGCAGTAAGGGGCTACTATTGGGCTATGGCTACACCTTC. The rearrangement joins TRBV5-1 to TRBJ1-2, with D maybe TRBD1 (5 bases). Germline CDR1 reads SGHRS; CDR2 reads YFSETQ. The CDR3 is made up of 15 amino acids. The germline V and J ends were trimmed by 5 bases and 4 bases, with 18 bases remaining between them.

The chain employs TRBV28 and TRBJ1-2; perhaps TRBD1 as D (6 bases). V was cut by 8 bases and J by 7 bases, with 17 bases left in between. CDR3 length: 13 residues. The germline CDR1 and CDR2 sequences are MDHEN and SYDVKM. The CDR3 DNA reads TGTGCCAGCTGCCCTGGGGGGGCCGGTGGCTACACCTTC. The encoded protein is CASCPGGAGGYTF.

The table lists this clonotype with many counts. The V and J genes are TRBV6-5 and TRBJ1-2, with TRBD1 identical over 8 bases. CDR3 size: 14 residues. CDR1 and CDR2 from the germline V gene are MNHEY and SVGAGI. Unmatched junction bases numbered 3, after V lost 4 bases and J lost 2 bases. DNA of the CDR3: TGTGCCAGCAGTTGGGACAGGAACAACTATGGCTACACCTTC. Translated, it gives CASSWDRNNYGYTF.

This clonotype was seen many times. The genes are TRBV20-1 and TRBJ1-2; a possible D gene is TRBD1 (5 bases). Trimming cost V 6 bases and J 1 base, with 12 bases left between them. This CDR3 has 13 residues. CDR1 is DFQATT, CDR2 SNEGSKA, per germline (reference sequence). In nucleotides, the CDR3 is TGCAGTGCCAGGGACGGAATTAACTATGGCTACACCTTC. Residues: CSARDGINYGYTF.

This clonotype was counted ten times or more. The CDR3 bases are TGTGCCAGTAGTGCGGGTTCGGGACGGTTCTACGAGCAGTACTTC. Amino acids: CASSAGSGRFYEQYF. V is TRBV19 and J is TRBJ2-7; D is perhaps TRBD1 or TRBD2 (5 bases each). The ends were cut back, 5 bases at V and 3 bases at J, with 17 bases in the middle. CDR1 LNHDA and CDR2 SQIVND come from the germline V gene (reference sequence). The CDR3 extends over 15 amino acids.

The V call is TRBV4-2, the J call TRBJ2-5, with D tentatively TRBD1 (6 bases). Germline CDR1 and CDR2: LGHNA and YNFKEQ. V gave up 4 bases and J gave up 3 bases, with 12 bases separating them. This CDR3 comprises 14 residues. DNA of the CDR3: TGTGCCAGCAGCCGAGGACAGAACGAAGAGACCCAGTACTTC. This sequence encodes CASSRGQNEETQYF.

This clonotype was counted many times. The rearrangement uses TRBV27 and TRBJ2-7; no reliable D call. The germline CDR1 and CDR2 sequences are MNHEY and SMNVEV (reference sequence). The V and J ends lost 0 bases and 6 bases respectively, with 9 bases between them. The CDR3 spans 13 residues. The CDR3 nucleotides are TGTGCCAGCAGTTTATCTCAGGTCGCCGAGCAGTACTTC. Amino acids: CASSLSQVAEQYF.

This clonotype was recorded a few times. The CDR3 region is CAIPLGAHTNTEAFF. The CDR3 DNA sequence: TGTGCCATACCGTTGGGGGCTCATACGAACACTGAAGCTTTCTTT. The chain combines TRBV7-6 with TRBJ1-1; TRBD1 is a possible D gene (6 bases). The V end was cut by 10 bases, the J end by 1 base, with 19 bases between. The length of the CDR3 is 15 residues. Germline values: CDR1 SGHVS, CDR2 FNYEAQ.

The sample holds many counts of this clonotype. V gene TRBV7-9 combines with J gene TRBJ2-7, with D unclear. Germline values: CDR1 SEHNR, CDR2 FQNEAQ (reference sequence). Trimming cost V 3 bases and J 7 bases, with 22 bases left between them. The CDR3 consists of 16 residues. DNA of the CDR3: TGTGCCAGCAGCTTGTCCCTCATCACTTCACGGTGGGAGCAGTACTTC. This gives the protein CASSLSLITSRWEQYF.

V is TRBV2 and J is TRBJ1-6, with TRBD1 matching 7 bases. Trimming at V came to 5 bases and at J to 9 bases, leaving 4 bases not matched to a gene. The CDR3 covers 13 residues. The germline gives CDR1 SNHLY, CDR2 FYNNEI. The CDR3 DNA reads TGTGCCAGCAGTCGGGACAGTCGTTCACCCCTCCACTTT. Translation gives CASSRDSRSPLHF.

This clonotype showed up many times. The V gene is TRBV20-1, the J gene TRBJ1-1, with TRBD1 matching over 8 bases. The CDR3 runs 13 residues. V shed 6 bases, J shed 5 bases, and the junction held 8 bases outside the gene matches. The germline V gene has CDR1 DFQATT and CDR2 SNEGSKA (reference sequence). Here the CDR3 reads CSAPLGQGTEAFF. The DNA for the CDR3 is TGCAGTGCCCCCCTTGGACAGGGAACTGAAGCTTTCTTT.

This rearrangement joins TRBV9 to TRBJ1-4; D unresolved. This CDR3 has 15 amino acids. Per germline, CDR1 SGDLS and CDR2 YYNGEE. V was trimmed by 3 bases and J by 7 bases, leaving 16 bases between them. CDR3 DNA sequence: TGTGCCAGCAGCGCAGGTGGGCATATGGGTGAAAAACTGTTTTTT. Translating it yields CASSAGGHMGEKLFF.